This T cell receptor beta chain was identified in a study of cytotoxic CD8 clonotypes in ibrutinib-treated CLL. Study-level background: The cohort had about 10 relapsed/refractory and some 16 treatment-naive patients, 17 IGHV unmutated.

The CDR3 loop spans 15 amino acids. V shed 1 base and J shed 5 bases, with 11 bases lying between them. Germline lookup yields CDR1 KGHSH and CDR2 LQKENI. Notes on the study in general: With treatment, public clonotypes, which were uncommon, either contracted or remained stable.

At least ten counts were recorded for this clone. Its antigen is still unknown. Profiling relied on immunoSEQ multiplex PCR, and the TCRdb table lists in-frame clones only, not all of them. The sample contains roughly 13,000 clones, approximately 52% of which appear only once. The sequence came from a human donor with chronic lymphocytic leukemia. Sequences were derived from PBMCs, sampled at a roughly 25-month disease-progression time point, from a patient treated with ibrutinib. This chain uses TRBV18 with TRBJ2-2, with a tentative D call TRBD1 (5 bases). For the CDR3, the DNA is TGTGCCAGCTCACCACTGGATACAGGAACCGGGGAGCTGTTTTTT. Translating it yields CASSPLDTGTGELFF.